The T cell receptor (beta chain) under discussion was sequenced for a study of cytomegalovirus exposure and HLA in healthy donors. Study details: A prior analysis found more than 90 million unique TCR beta sequences from 170 million or so T cells. Study findings and constraints: Most subjects' HLA-A and HLA-B alleles were reportedly predicted from TCR beta sequences. Later analysis identified several of the most significant clusters that appeared linked to common viral pathogens.

The CDR3 consists of 17 residues. Concerning this clone itself: Its matching antigen is unknown.

13 Jbeta primers and 60 Vbeta primers were used for the PCR. Libraries were prepared by immunoSEQ multiplex PCR; TCRdb keeps only in-frame clonotypes and omits some of them. The table has 150,000 to 200,000 clones, approximately 76% seen once; the top ten hold under 7%. Sequencing was performed on PBMCs. The receptor comes from a woman aged 18 to 35 in good health and CMV-seropositive. This sequence joins TRBV1 and TRBJ2-2; the table's D call of TRBD2 was not tested on the DNA. TRBV1 is a documented pseudogene. The CDR3 here is CTSSPPGRYSNTGELFF. In DNA form, the CDR3 reads TGCACCAGCAGCCCCCCTGGGAGGTATTCGAACACCGGGGAGCTGTTTTTT.